This T cell receptor beta chain was recorded in a study of blood T cell repertoires in COVID-19. Study background: Samples representing acute and convalescent COVID-19 were sourced from the United States, Italy and Spain. PBMCs, B-cell-depleted T cells, or T cells were the source of the cDNA or gDNA that made up the material.

Original handling: Reference gene primer amplification gave estimated nucleated cell counts. Produced via immunoSEQ multiplex PCR; TCRdb's table is partial and in-frame only. V and J calls and clone size come straight from that table; D and trimming were deduced from the DNA. This sample carries 15,000 or so clones, 85% to 95% of them seen once, and the ten largest clones take approximately 7.7%. The CDR3 runs 15 residues. Germline CDR1 LGHNA, CDR2 YSLEER. Trimming cost V 4 bases and J 2 bases; bases outside gene matches: 3. This sequence joins TRBV4-3 and TRBJ2-2, with 8 bases lining up with TRBD1. The sequencing input was peripheral blood. The TCR was taken from a human donor with active COVID-19. The donor label of this sample is uncertain. The CDR3 DNA follows: TGCGCCAGCAGCCCGGGACAGGCTAACACCGGGGAGCTGTTTTTT. Its translation is CASSPGQANTGELFF.